Listed here are 27 T cell receptor beta chains from one sample, sequenced in a study of T-cell memory formation after mild COVID-19. TCRdb itself ran the 5' RACE reads through MiXCR, one entry per CDR3 protein. Among 350,000 or so distinct CDR3 sequences listed, 20% to 25% were seen once. The sample comprised PBMCs or a T cell subset sorted from them (not recorded which). These receptors were obtained from an adult woman who had mild COVID-19 (a few samples of this study predate the infection). Cell type and time point are not known.

Ten or more counts support this clonotype. CDR3 sequence: CASSFYQSGANVLTF. In DNA, the CDR3 is TGTGCCAGCAGTTTTTATCAGTCTGGGGCCAACGTCCTGACTTTC. The chain combines TRBV12-3 or TRBV12-4 with TRBJ2-6; the D is unclear. The CDR3 is 15 amino acids. V was clipped by 3 bases and J by 1 base, with 7 bases between them.

This clonotype was seen only once. The chain has TRBV12-3 or TRBV12-4 and TRBJ1-6; TRBD1 aligns across 8 bases. CDR3 length equals 16 residues. With V trimmed by 1 base and J by 5 bases, 4 bases remained unmatched. Here the CDR3 DNA reads TGTGCCAGCAGTTTAGAAGCAGGGGGCAATAATTCACCCCTCCACTTT. It specifies CASSLEAGGNNSPLHF.

The chain combines TRBV12-3 or TRBV12-4 with TRBJ1-2; TRBD1 aligns across 7 bases. This CDR3 has 17 amino acids. The V and J ends lost 6 bases and 2 bases, in that order; junction bases with no gene match: 15. The CDR3 region is CASSNRGQREGNYGYTF. For the CDR3, the DNA is TGTGCCAGCAGCAACAGGGGACAAAGAGAGGGCAACTATGGCTACACCTTC.

There are a few counts of this clonotype. This chain links TRBV5-6 with TRBJ2-1; possible D gene TRBD1, 6 bases. Germline V CDR1 and CDR2: SGHDT, YYEEEE. Trimming removed 3 bases from V and 14 bases from J, with 18 bases in between. The CDR3 consists of 13 residues. CDR3 nucleotides: TGTGCCAGCAGCTGGGACACAGAAACTTCGGAGTTCTTC. This translates into CASSWDTETSEFF.

This clonotype came up many times. This chain joins TRBV20-1 and TRBJ2-2, with 12 bases aligning to TRBD2. V was pared by 0 bases and J by 4 bases, with 6 bases of the junction left unmatched. Germline loops: CDR1 DFQATT, CDR2 SNEGSKA (reference sequence). The CDR3 runs to 17 residues. CDR3 protein: CSARDPSLAGGTGELFF. CDR3 DNA sequence: TGCAGTGCTAGAGATCCTTCACTAGCGGGGGGCACCGGGGAGCTGTTTTTT.

Here the CDR3 reads CASAIRAGKETQYF. The CDR3 DNA is TGTGCCAGTGCGATCCGGGCGGGAAAAGAGACCCAGTACTTC. This chain links TRBV12-3 or TRBV12-4 with TRBJ2-5, with a weak D call TRBD2 (6 bases). V was pared by 9 bases and J by 3 bases, with 17 bases between. The CDR3 extends over 14 amino acids.

Only a few counts were recorded for this clonotype. The V and J genes are TRBV24-1 and TRBJ2-7; 10 bases fit TRBD1. J was trimmed by 3 bases and V by 4 bases; bases with no gene match: 11. CDR1 is KGHDR and CDR2 is SFDVKD in the germline V gene. CDR3 length equals 17 residues. In nucleotides, the CDR3 is TGTGCCACCAGTGACTACAACGTTGGACAGGGGGGCTACGAGCAGTACTTC. Translated: CATSDYNVGQGGYEQYF.

The rearrangement uses TRBV7-3 and TRBJ1-1; unclear D gene. Trimming stripped 5 bases from V and 1 base from J, with 11 bases between. The CDR3 loop spans 14 amino acids. CDR1 and CDR2 (germline): SGHTA, FQGTGA. CDR3 sequence reads: CASSRSPGNTEAFF. The CDR3 DNA reads as TGTGCCAGCAGCCGATCGCCGGGGAACACTGAAGCTTTCTTT. Variable domain in full (rest from reference TRBV7-3 and TRBJ1-1): GAGVSQTPSNKVTEKGKYVELRCDPISGHTALYWYRQSLGQGPEFLIYFQGTGAADDSGLPNDRFFAVRPEGSVSTLKIQRTERGDSAVYLCASSRSPGNTEAFFGQGTRLTVV.

There are a few counts of this clonotype. This rearrangement joins TRBV7-3 to TRBJ1-1, with D tentatively TRBD1 (5 bases). The CDR3 is 16 amino acids. CDR1 and CDR2 from the germline V gene are SGHTA and FQGTGA. V lost 0 bases, J lost 0 bases, and 11 bases lay in between. The CDR3 DNA follows: TGTGCCAGCAGCTTAACGGGGGTCGGTATGAACACTGAAGCTTTCTTT. It translates to CASSLTGVGMNTEAFF. Combining the CDR3 with reference TRBV7-3 and TRBJ1-1 gives the whole variable domain GAGVSQTPSNKVTEKGKYVELRCDPISGHTALYWYRQSLGQGPEFLIYFQGTGAADDSGLPNDRFFAVRPEGSVSTLKIQRTERGDSAVYLCASSLTGVGMNTEAFFGQGTRLTVV.

This clonotype was recorded a few times. V and J are TRBV5-1 and TRBJ2-5; D is uncertain. This CDR3 comprises 14 residues. Germline V gene data show CDR1 as SGHRS and CDR2 as YFSETQ. V was shortened by 0 bases and J by 1 base, with 7 bases between the two germline ends. CDR3 DNA: TGCGCCAGCAGCTTGGGTGGGGTCCAAGAGACCCAGTACTTC. Its protein product is CASSLGGVQETQYF.

The chain employs TRBV5-4 and TRBJ1-5; 8 bases agree with TRBD1. The trim removed 4 bases at V and 0 bases at J, leaving 6 bases unmatched. CDR1 is SGHNT and CDR2 is YYREEE in the germline V gene (reference sequence). This CDR3 spans 16 amino acids. CDR3 sequence: CASSPAGGRSNQPQHF. The CDR3 bases are TGTGCCAGCAGCCCGGCAGGGGGCCGTAGCAATCAGCCCCAGCATTTT.

This clonotype came up a few times. CDR3 amino acids: CSAPTPTGRYTEAFF. The CDR3 bases are TGCAGTGCCCCTACCCCGACAGGGAGGTACACTGAAGCTTTCTTT. This rearrangement joins TRBV20-1 to TRBJ1-1; TRBD1 matches at 7 bases. Germline trimming cut 6 bases from V and 3 bases from J; bases unmatched to any gene: 13. The CDR3 covers 15 residues. From germline, CDR1 is DFQATT and CDR2 SNEGSKA (reference sequence).

This clonotype showed up just a few times. The chain combines TRBV4-1 with TRBJ2-7, with D perhaps matching TRBD1 (5 bases). V was cut by 3 bases and J by 9 bases, with 15 bases left in between. Germline V CDR1 and CDR2: MGHRA, YSYEKL. The CDR3 runs 13 residues. The CDR3 DNA follows: TGCGCCAGCAGCCATCCCGACAGAACGGGGCAGTACTTC. It codes for CASSHPDRTGQYF.

A few counts support this clonotype. V gene TRBV24-1 combines with J gene TRBJ2-1; TRBD2 agrees at 13 bases. Trimming at V came to 2 bases and at J to 1 base, leaving 7 bases not matched to a gene. CDR3 length: 19 residues. From germline, CDR1 is KGHDR and CDR2 SFDVKD. The chain's CDR3 is CATSDSSGTSGKSYNEQFF. The DNA of the CDR3 is TGTGCCACCAGTGATTCCAGTGGGACTAGCGGGAAATCCTACAATGAGCAGTTCTTC.

The rearrangement links TRBV7-6 to TRBJ1-1; D may be TRBD1 (6 bases). Germline loops: CDR1 SGHVS, CDR2 FNYEAQ. The V end was cut by 5 bases, the J end by 6 bases, with 25 bases between. The CDR3 totals 17 residues. The CDR3 DNA reads as TGTGCCAGCAGCGAAAGTCAGGGGAACAGCTTAGGCGCTGAAGCTTTCTTT. This gives the protein CASSESQGNSLGAEAFF. Full variable domain (rest looked up from reference TRBV7-6 and TRBJ1-1): GAGVSQSPRYKVTKRGQDVALRCDPISGHVSLYWYRQALGQGPEFLTYFNYEAQQDKSGLPNDRFSAERPEGSISTLTIQRTEQRDSAMYRCASSESQGNSLGAEAFFGQGTRLTVV.

The rearrangement uses TRBV28 and TRBJ1-5, with TRBD1 as a possible D gene (6 bases). The CDR3 consists of 14 residues. Germline V gene lookup returns CDR1 MDHEN and CDR2 SYDVKM. Trimming cost V 3 bases and J 4 bases, with 10 bases left between them. The CDR3 region has the DNA TGTGCCAGCAGTTTTTCGCAGGGGAATCAGCCCCAGCATTTT. Its protein is CASSFSQGNQPQHF.

The chain recombines TRBV12-5 with TRBJ1-1; no firm D call. Per the germline V gene, CDR1 is LGHNT and CDR2 is FRNRAP. V was shortened by 0 bases and J by 2 bases, with 13 bases between the two germline ends. The CDR3 totals 16 residues. The CDR3 protein is CASGLVTTRLNTEAFF. CDR3 DNA sequence: TGTGCTAGTGGTTTGGTAACCACCCGTCTTAACACTGAAGCTTTCTTT.

The chain has TRBV30 and TRBJ2-4; 10 positions agree with TRBD2. CDR3 length equals 15 residues. Looked up from germline, CDR1 is GTSNPN and CDR2 is SVGIG (reference sequence). Trimming cost V 2 bases and J 6 bases; bases outside gene matches: 7. The CDR3 coding sequence is TGTGCCTGGAGTTCCCTAGCGGGGGTCGGAAACATTCAGTACTTC. It encodes CAWSSLAGVGNIQYF.

In its sample, this clonotype was seen a few times. This sequence joins TRBV12-3 or TRBV12-4 and TRBJ1-3, with TRBD1 matching over 7 bases. The CDR3 loop spans 15 amino acids. V trimming: 3 bases; J trimming: 0 bases; junction bases outside the gene matches: 2. The CDR3: CASSLGDSSGNTIYF. The CDR3 nucleotides read TGTGCCAGCAGTTTGGGGGACAGCTCTGGAAACACCATATATTTT.

The table lists this clonotype with a few counts. The chain carries TRBV6-6 and TRBJ2-1, with D possibly matching TRBD1 (6 bases). Germline assignment: CDR1 MNHNY and CDR2 SVGAGI (reference sequence). The CDR3 is 16 amino acids. V was trimmed by 0 bases and J by 2 bases, leaving 11 bases between them. CDR3 nucleotide sequence: TGTGCCAGCAGTTACTCGCCAGGGGCACCCTACAATGAGCAGTTCTTC. Translated: CASSYSPGAPYNEQFF.

This clonotype was seen a handful of times. The CDR3 protein is CASIRARAAEAFF. CDR3 nucleotide sequence: TGTGCCAGCATCAGGGCTCGGGCCGCTGAAGCTTTCTTT. This rearrangement joins TRBV2 to TRBJ1-1, with a tentative D call TRBD1 (5 bases). Germline V CDR1 and CDR2: SNHLY, FYNNEI. V lost 7 bases and J 6 bases, leaving 15 bases between the germline ends. This CDR3 has 13 residues.

The chain links TRBV21-1 to TRBJ2-1; the table's TRBD2 call for D was not verified on the DNA. TRBV21-1 is a recognized pseudogene. The CDR3 runs 17 residues. The CDR3 bases are TGTGCCAGCACAAAACTTCCGGGACTCAGCTCCTACAATGAGCAGTTCTTC. Translation gives CASTKLPGLSSYNEQFF.

The chain employs TRBV20-1 and TRBJ2-3, with 7 bases fitting TRBD2. The germline gives CDR1 DFQATT, CDR2 SNEGSKA (reference sequence). V lost 3 bases and J lost 0; bases outside the gene matches: 6. This CDR3 is built from 15 residues. The CDR3 DNA reads TGCAGTGCTAGCGGGGGGACCACTAGCACAGATACGCAGTATTTT. It yields the protein CSASGGTTSTDTQYF.

A few counts support this clonotype. The chain combines TRBV7-8 with TRBJ2-5; 8 positions agree with TRBD2. V was clipped by 5 bases and J by 5 bases; unmatched bases: 7. CDR3 size: 14 residues. The germline CDR1 and CDR2 sequences are SGHVS and FQNEAQ. The CDR3 coding sequence is TGTGCCAGCAGCACCAGCGGGAGTTGGGAGACCCAGTACTTC. Translating it yields CASSTSGSWETQYF.

J is TRBJ2-4 and V is TRBV3-1; TRBD1 matches at 8 bases. Germline loops: CDR1 LGHDT, CDR2 YNNKEL (reference sequence). V trimming: 0 bases; J trimming: 8 bases; junction bases outside the gene matches: 6. The CDR3 is 15 amino acids. In DNA, the CDR3 is TGTGCCAGCAGCCAAGATTACAGGGGGTATGACATTCAGTACTTC. Protein: CASSQDYRGYDIQYF.

The chain recombines TRBV25-1 with TRBJ2-5; D is possibly TRBD2 (6 bases). Trimming took off 3 bases at V and 5 bases at J, with 13 bases between the two ends. CDR1 and CDR2 (germline): MGHDK, SYGVNS. This CDR3 has 14 residues. The CDR3 sequence is CASSDPGVWETQYF. Here the CDR3 DNA reads TGTGCCAGCAGTGATCCGGGGGTCTGGGAGACCCAGTACTTC.

This clonotype was recorded a few times. The chain combines TRBV9 with TRBJ2-7, with 9 positions matching TRBD1. This CDR3 is 14 amino acids long. CDR1 and CDR2 from the germline V gene are SGDLS and YYNGEE. V dropped 3 bases and J dropped 2; count of bases not matched to a gene: 3. CDR3 DNA sequence: TGTGCCAGCAGCGCCGGGACAGGGCCCTACGAGCAGTACTTC. This gives the protein CASSAGTGPYEQYF.